The 12 T cell receptor beta chains below all came from one sample that was sequenced in a study of T cells in Graves' hyperthyroidism and ophthalmopathy. There were TCR beta CDR3 regions amplified from RNA transcripts. TCR CDR3 regions were first amplified by RT-PCR with HTBI primers. TCRdb reanalysed the multiplex PCR reads using MiXCR and keeps one entry per CDR3 protein. This repertoire shows about 700,000 distinct CDR3 sequences, nearly 45% found once; its top ten account for less than 9%. The sequencing sample was made of peripheral blood or thyroid tissue (not recorded which). All receptors derive from an adult man with Graves' disease, either hyperthyroidism or ophthalmopathy (not recorded which).

This chain uses TRBV5-6 with TRBJ2-5; TRBD1 matches at 11 bases. Germline lookup yields CDR1 SGHDT and CDR2 YYEEEE. The CDR3 runs 15 residues. V dropped 4 bases and J dropped 5; count of bases not matched to a gene: 7. The CDR3 DNA is TGTGCCAGCAGCCCGAGGACAGGGGGCCTCGAGACCCAGTACTTC. It specifies CASSPRTGGLETQYF.

Comments on this clonotype: One junction end disagrees with the germline gene, perhaps due to a read error. The V and J genes are TRBV5-6 and TRBJ2-5, with 10 bases lining up with TRBD2. The CDR3 is 11 residues long. Germline CDR1 and CDR2: SGHDT and YYEEEE. The CDR3 spells CASSLVLAGVF. The CDR3 coding sequence is TGTGCCAGCAGCTTGGTCCTAGCGGGAGTCTTC.

This chain joins TRBV20-1 and TRBJ2-2; no reliable D call. Germline loops: CDR1 DFQATT, CDR2 SNEGSKA (reference sequence). V was pared by 3 bases and J by 8 bases, with 4 bases between. The CDR3 has 10 residues. The CDR3 loop reads CSASEGELFF. The CDR3 bases are TGCAGTGCTAGTGAGGGGGAGCTGTTTTTT.

The rearrangement joins TRBV28 to TRBJ1-6; 7 bases are a match to TRBD1. V gave up 5 bases and J gave up 7 bases; unmatched junction bases: 5. The V gene's germline CDR1 is MDHEN and CDR2 SYDVKM. CDR3 length: 14 amino acids. The CDR3 spells CASSHRGLNSPLHF. The CDR3 DNA sequence: TGTGCCAGCAGTCACAGGGGATTGAATTCACCCCTCCACTTT.

Of note for this clonotype: A single base separates this from a much larger clone, so it may be a read error. V gene TRBV2 combines with J gene TRBJ1-2; no reliable D call. Germline-derived CDR1 and CDR2 are SNHLY and FYNNEI. The CDR3 sequence is 16 residues long. V shed 8 bases and J shed 2 bases, with 21 bases lying between them. CDR3 sequence reads: CASSEGRTARNYGYTF. CDR3 DNA sequence: TGTGCCAGCTCTGAGGGTAGGACCGCACGGAACTATGGCTACACCTTC.

The gene calls are TRBV11-1 and TRBJ1-1, with D possibly TRBD1 on 5 matching bases. Germline V gene lookup returns CDR1 SGHAT and CDR2 FQDESV (reference sequence). V was shortened by 5 bases and J by 1 base, with 23 bases between the two germline ends. This CDR3 is built from 18 residues. The CDR3 DNA reads TGTGCCAGCAGCCAAGATGTCGACTTTGGACATCGGAACACTGAAGCTTTCTTT. Translated, it gives CASSQDVDFGHRNTEAFF.

As regards this clonotype: A much larger clone differs from this one at a single base, so this may be a read error. The rearrangement uses TRBV7-8 and TRBJ1-3, with unresolved D. In germline, CDR1 is SGHVS, CDR2 FQNEAQ. The CDR3 extends over 15 amino acids. The chain's CDR3 is CASSLGGNSGSTIYF. CDR3 bases: TGTGCCAGCAGCTTAGGCGGTAACTCTGGAAGCACCATATATTTT.

This CDR3 reads CSVEEGVDGYTF. The CDR3, as DNA: TGCAGCGTTGAGGAGGGCGTTGATGGCTACACCTTC. This chain joins TRBV29-1 and TRBJ1-2; no reliable D call. Trimming removed 3 bases at V and 6 bases at J, with 11 bases between. The CDR3 runs 12 residues. Looked up from germline, CDR1 is SQVTM and CDR2 is ANQGSEA.

The chain is built from TRBV7-2 and TRBJ2-1; 12 nucleotides line up with TRBD2. In germline, CDR1 is SGHTA, CDR2 FQGNSA. Unmatched junction bases numbered 9, after V lost 5 bases and J lost 7 bases. The CDR3 is made up of 16 amino acids. The CDR3 here is CASSPGTSGSMNEQFF. The CDR3 nucleotides read TGTGCCAGCAGCCCCGGGACTAGCGGGTCGATGAATGAGCAGTTCTTC.

Here the CDR3 DNA reads TGCAGTGCTAGAGATCCCGTCTCTGGAAACACCATATATTTT. It specifies CSARDPVSGNTIYF. The rearrangement links TRBV20-1 to TRBJ1-3; the D is unclear. The V gene lost 0 bases and the J gene lost 0 bases, with 6 bases spanning the gap. From germline, CDR1 is DFQATT and CDR2 SNEGSKA (reference sequence). There are 14 residues in the CDR3.

V gene TRBV29-1 combines with J gene TRBJ1-1, with a weak D call TRBD1 (5 bases). The CDR3 runs 13 residues. The V end lost 6 bases, the J end lost 0 bases, and 11 bases lay between the germline ends. In germline, CDR1 is SQVTM, CDR2 ANQGSEA. CDR3 nucleotides: TGCAGCGTACGACAGATCATGAACACTGAAGCTTTCTTT. It specifies CSVRQIMNTEAFF.

Ten or more counts support this clonotype. The chain combines TRBV20-1 with TRBJ1-1, with TRBD1 identical over 7 bases. The CDR3 has 13 residues. Germline-derived CDR1 and CDR2 are DFQATT and SNEGSKA (reference sequence). After removal of 4 bases from V and 3 bases from J, the junction contained 5 bases not matched to a gene. Here the CDR3 reads CSATGQVYTEAFF. The DNA for the CDR3 is TGCAGTGCTACAGGACAGGTCTACACTGAAGCTTTCTTT.